Below, 8 T cell receptor beta chains from the same sample are listed, as sequenced in a study of shared clonotypes between healthy human individuals. In the naive CD8 group, cells lacked CD45RO and were positively selected for CCR7, so terminally differentiated effector memory CD45RA+ cells were left out. Data came from immunoSEQ multiplex PCR; TCRdb stores just in-frame clones and leaves some out. The sample shows some 2 million clones, approximately 94% of them seen only once. The material sequenced was naive CD8+ T cells sorted from blood. These receptors were collected from a man aged 18 to 29 in good health.

This clone was detected only once. The CDR3 region is CATGEGTQYF. CDR3 in DNA: TGTGCCACAGGGGAGGGTACGCAGTATTTT. The genes are TRBV7-9 and TRBJ2-3; weak D call: TRBD2 (7 bases). The CDR3 contains 10 residues. Trimming shortened V by 10 bases and J by 8 bases, and 10 bases separated the two germline ends. The germline V gene encodes CDR1 SEHNR and CDR2 FQNEAQ (reference sequence). Full variable domain (rest looked up from reference TRBV7-9 and TRBJ2-3): DTGVSQNPRHKITKRGQNVTFRCDPISEHNRLYWYRQTLGQGPEFLTYFQNEAQLEKSRLLSDRFSAERPKGSFSTLEIQRTEQGDSAMYLCATGEGTQYFGPGTRLTVL.

The chain combines TRBV7-9 with TRBJ2-7; TRBD2 agrees at 7 bases. CDR1 and CDR2 from the germline V gene are SEHNR and FQNEAQ (reference sequence). V was pared by 5 bases and J by 6 bases, with 10 bases of the junction left unmatched. The CDR3 runs 14 residues. The CDR3 sequence: CASSPGGGDSEQYF. In DNA, the CDR3 is TGTGCCAGCAGCCCCGGGGGAGGGGATAGCGAGCAGTACTTC.

This chain links TRBV10-3 with TRBJ1-1; D gene unclear. From germline, CDR1 is ENHRY and CDR2 SYGVKD. CDR3 length equals 12 residues. With 2 bases removed from V and 7 bases from J, the gap between germline ends came to 8 bases. The DNA of the CDR3 is TGTGCCATCAGTGAGGGCAGCCATGAAGCTTTCTTT. Translating it yields CAISEGSHEAFF.

The chain has TRBV13 and TRBJ1-1; 10 bases map to TRBD1. The germline V gene encodes CDR1 PRHDT and CDR2 FYEKMQ (reference sequence). Trimming removed 5 bases from V and 5 bases from J; junction bases left unmatched: 8. The CDR3 is made up of 15 amino acids. CDR3 region: CASSLGTGVRTEAFF. CDR3 coding DNA: TGTGCCAGCAGCCTCGGGACAGGGGTGAGGACTGAAGCTTTCTTT.

A note on this clone: Other DNA sequences in this specimen translate into the identical CDR3. V and J are TRBV9 and TRBJ2-6, with no clear D. Germline values: CDR1 SGDLS, CDR2 YYNGEE. V was clipped by 3 bases and J by 2 bases, with 3 bases between them. The CDR3 spans 13 residues. Written as DNA, the CDR3 is TGTGCCAGCAGCGGAGCTGGGGCCAACGTCCTGACTTTC. Translation: CASSGAGANVLTF.

Turning to this clone: Other DNA sequences of this sample code for an identical CDR3. The chain uses TRBV19 and TRBJ2-7; TRBD2 is a possible D gene (5 bases). The germline gives CDR1 LNHDA, CDR2 SQIVND (reference sequence). Trimming left V 6 bases short and J 4 bases short, with 10 bases between. This CDR3 has 12 amino acids. CDR3 residues: CASSPGSYEQYF. The DNA for the CDR3 is TGTGCCAGTAGCCCGGGATCTTACGAGCAGTACTTC.

This chain uses TRBV11-2 with TRBJ2-7; 11 bases agree with TRBD1. This CDR3 region has 14 residues. Germline CDR1 and CDR2: SGHAT and FQNNGV. V was pared by 5 bases and J by 7 bases, with 7 bases of the junction left unmatched. CDR3 residues: CASSVGQGALEQYF. The DNA for the CDR3 is TGTGCCAGCAGCGTAGGACAGGGGGCGCTTGAGCAGTACTTC.

This rearrangement joins TRBV6-1 to TRBJ2-7; 7 positions match TRBD2. This CDR3 is built from 15 residues. Germline V gene sequence: CDR1 MNHNS, CDR2 SASEGT. V shed 4 bases and J 4 bases; nucleotides not matched to a gene: 10. The CDR3 DNA reads TGTGCCAGCAGTGCGTTGGGGGGGATTGGGTACGAGCAGTACTTC. Translating it yields CASSALGGIGYEQYF.